This T cell receptor beta chain emerged from a study of blood T cell repertoires in COVID-19. Across the whole study: Sites across the United States, Italy and Spain contributed samples from acute and convalescent COVID-19. PBMCs, B-cell-depleted T cells, or T cells were the source of the cDNA or gDNA that made up the material.

The CDR3 has 14 residues. Per the germline V gene, CDR1 is SQVTM and CDR2 is ANQGSEA. With 4 bases removed from V and 8 bases from J, the gap between germline ends came to 17 bases. The authors' processing: Cell counts per sample came from amplifying reference gene primers. TCRdb's table, derived via immunoSEQ multiplex PCR, lists solely in-frame clones and lacks some. V and J calls and clone size are those listed in that table; D and trimming were worked out from the DNA. The sample contains 170,000 or so clones, 90% of which appear only once. This sequence joins TRBV29-1 and TRBJ1-4; tentative D call: TRBD1 (6 bases). What was sequenced was peripheral blood. The TCR was taken from a man aged 50 to 60 with acute or convalescent COVID-19. In nucleotides, the CDR3 is TGCAGCGTTGCTGGACAGACCTTTGGGGAAAAACTGTTTTTT. Protein: CSVAGQTFGEKLFF. The entire variable domain, with the rest obtained from reference TRBV29-1 and TRBJ1-4, is as follows: SAVISQKPSRDICQRGTSLTIQCQVDSQVTMMFWYRQQPGQSLTLIATANQGSEATYESGFVIDKFPISRPNLTFSTLTVSNMSPEDSSIYLCSVAGQTFGEKLFFGSGTQLSVL.